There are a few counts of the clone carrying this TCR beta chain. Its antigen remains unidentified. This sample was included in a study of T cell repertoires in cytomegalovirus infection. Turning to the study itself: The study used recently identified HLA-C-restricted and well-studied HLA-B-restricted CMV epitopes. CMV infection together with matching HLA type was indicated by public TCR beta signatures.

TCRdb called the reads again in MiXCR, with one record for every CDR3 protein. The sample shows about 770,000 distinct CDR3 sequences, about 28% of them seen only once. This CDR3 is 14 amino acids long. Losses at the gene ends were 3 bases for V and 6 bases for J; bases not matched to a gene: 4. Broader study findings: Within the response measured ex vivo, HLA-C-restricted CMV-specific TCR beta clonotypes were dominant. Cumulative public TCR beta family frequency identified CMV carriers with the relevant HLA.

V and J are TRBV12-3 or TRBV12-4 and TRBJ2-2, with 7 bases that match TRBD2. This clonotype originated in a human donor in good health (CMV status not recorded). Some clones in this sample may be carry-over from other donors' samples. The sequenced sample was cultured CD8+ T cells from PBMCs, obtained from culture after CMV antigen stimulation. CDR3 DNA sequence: TGTGCCAGCAGTTTTGGACTAGTCGCCGGGGAGCTGTTTTTT. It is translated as CASSFGLVAGELFF.